What follows are 32 T cell receptor beta chains derived from one specimen sequenced in a study of T cell responses to AZD1222 COVID-19 vaccine. Sequencing used immunoSEQ multiplex PCR; TCRdb keeps in-frame clones, though not all of them. The repertoire holds around 110,000 clones, with more than 80% as singletons. The input for sequencing was peripheral blood, taken on day 0 of AZD1222 vaccination. These receptor sequences come from an adult in good health.

CDR3 nucleotides: TGCGCCAGCAGCTTAGGCCAGTCCACCAGCTACGAGCAGTACTTC. This codes for CASSLGQSTSYEQYF. The chain is built from TRBV5-1 and TRBJ2-7; D call uncertain. Deletions cut 2 bases from V and 3 bases from J, with 15 bases between. There are 15 residues in the CDR3. From germline, CDR1 is SGHRS and CDR2 YFSETQ.

V gene TRBV2 combines with J gene TRBJ1-2; TRBD1 is a possible D gene (6 bases). Germline assignment: CDR1 SNHLY and CDR2 FYNNEI. Trimming took 5 bases from V and 7 from J, leaving 8 bases between them. The CDR3 is 11 amino acids. The CDR3 region is CASSTGFGYTF. The CDR3 DNA follows: TGTGCCAGCAGTACAGGGTTTGGCTACACCTTC. The whole variable domain, remainder taken from reference TRBV2 and TRBJ1-2, is EPEVTQTPSHQVTQMGQEVILRCVPISNHLYFYWYRQILGQKVEFLVSFYNNEISEKSEIFDDQFSVERPDGSNFTLKIRSTKLEDSAMYFCASSTGFGYTFGSGTRLTVV.

V usage is TRBV4-2 and J usage is TRBJ2-5; 8 bases are a match to TRBD2. The CDR3 is made up of 17 amino acids. The J segment lost 5 bases and the V segment lost 5 bases, leaving 16 bases of the junction unmatched. Germline CDR1 LGHNA, CDR2 YNFKEQ. The CDR3 region is CASSEQGSGGGLETQYF. CDR3 DNA: TGTGCCAGCAGCGAGCAGGGGAGCGGGGGAGGGCTGGAGACCCAGTACTTC.

This clone was seen a single time. The CDR3: CASSQLAGGQETQYF. The CDR3 DNA sequence: TGTGCCAGCAGCCAACTAGCGGGGGGACAAGAGACCCAGTACTTC. The V call is TRBV7-2, the J call TRBJ2-5; the match to TRBD2 covers 12 bases. Germline trimming cut 5 bases from V and 2 bases from J; bases unmatched to any gene: 3. The germline V gene has CDR1 SGHTA and CDR2 FQGNSA. The CDR3 has 15 amino acids.

The V and J genes are TRBV27 and TRBJ1-5; a possible D gene is TRBD1 (6 bases). Per germline, CDR1 MNHEY and CDR2 SMNVEV (reference sequence). The CDR3 is 13 residues long. V lost 6 bases and J 4 bases, leaving 10 bases between the germline ends. Written as DNA, the CDR3 is TGTGCCAGCAGGGGAGGGGGTAATCAGCCCCAGCATTTT. This codes for CASRGGGNQPQHF.

This clone was found once. This sequence joins TRBV5-4 and TRBJ2-3, with TRBD2 matching 10 bases. The germline V gene has CDR1 SGHNT and CDR2 YYREEE (reference sequence). The J segment lost 0 bases and the V segment lost 4 bases, leaving 5 bases of the junction unmatched. The CDR3 length is 16 residues. This CDR3 reads CASSPGLAASTDTQYF. For the CDR3, the DNA is TGTGCCAGCAGCCCTGGACTAGCGGCTAGCACAGATACGCAGTATTTT.

The V and J genes are TRBV4-3 and TRBJ1-1, with TRBD1 matching over 7 bases. The CDR3 extends over 15 amino acids. Germline CDR1 and CDR2: LGHNA and YSLEER. Germline trimming cut 0 bases from V and 4 bases from J; bases unmatched to any gene: 5. Here the CDR3 reads CASSQDLQGGTEAFF. The CDR3 region has the DNA TGCGCCAGCAGCCAAGACTTGCAGGGGGGCACTGAAGCTTTCTTT.

This clone was observed a few times. This chain connects TRBV19 to TRBJ1-2; 8 bases match TRBD1. Per the germline V gene, CDR1 is LNHDA and CDR2 is SQIVND (reference sequence). V shed 1 base, J shed 5 bases, and the junction held 3 bases outside the gene matches. The CDR3 length is 14 residues. CDR3 residues: CASSIAGTGYGYTF. The CDR3 DNA reads TGTGCCAGTAGTATAGCAGGGACAGGATATGGCTACACCTTC.

The V call is TRBV6-2 or TRBV6-3, the J call TRBJ2-1; TRBD2 is a possible D gene (6 bases). Germline assignment: CDR1 MNHEY and CDR2 SVGEGT. Trimming left V 5 bases short and J 0 bases short, with 17 bases between. The CDR3 extends over 17 amino acids. The CDR3 is CASSQARLGASYNEQFF. The CDR3 region has the DNA TGTGCCAGCAGTCAGGCCCGACTAGGGGCCTCCTACAATGAGCAGTTCTTC.

About this clone: The same CDR3 arises from other DNA sequences in this sample as well. The gene calls are TRBV10-3 and TRBJ2-7; 7 nucleotides align to TRBD1. With 6 bases clipped from V and 2 bases from J, the junction kept 4 bases outside the gene matches. Germline-derived CDR1 and CDR2 are ENHRY and SYGVKD. The CDR3 is 13 residues long. CDR3 in DNA: TGTGCCATCAGGGGGACAGATACCTACGAGCAGTACTTC. Its translation is CAIRGTDTYEQYF.

The rearrangement links TRBV6-5 to TRBJ1-2; D gene uncertain. Trimming pared 0 bases from V and 7 bases from J, leaving 18 bases between. The CDR3 consists of 16 residues. Germline-derived CDR1 and CDR2 are MNHEY and SVGAGI. Here the CDR3 reads CASSYSKDALARGYTF. CDR3 DNA: TGTGCCAGCAGTTACTCAAAGGACGCTCTAGCTCGTGGCTACACCTTC.

The chain links TRBV27 to TRBJ1-2, with unresolved D. V gave up 4 bases and J gave up 8 bases, with 26 bases separating them. This CDR3 has 17 residues. CDR1 and CDR2 from the germline V gene are MNHEY and SMNVEV (reference sequence). DNA for the CDR3: TGTGCCAGCAGTTGGAACCTGAGGGAGGGCACCAATGGGGGCTACACCTTC. Residues: CASSWNLREGTNGGYTF.

This clone appeared a single time. The gene calls are TRBV29-1 and TRBJ1-5; D is ambiguous. Trimming stripped 0 bases from V and 0 bases from J, with 6 bases between. CDR3 length: 14 amino acids. The V gene's germline CDR1 is SQVTM and CDR2 ANQGSEA. The CDR3 DNA is TGCAGCGTTGAAGATGCAAGTAGCAATCAGCCCCAGCATTTT. Amino acid sequence: CSVEDASSNQPQHF. The complete variable domain, with remaining parts taken from reference TRBV29-1 and TRBJ1-5, reads SAVISQKPSRDICQRGTSLTIQCQVDSQVTMMFWYRQQPGQSLTLIATANQGSEATYESGFVIDKFPISRPNLTFSTLTVSNMSPEDSSIYLCSVEDASSNQPQHFGDGTRLSIL.

This clone showed up just a few times. The chain employs TRBV9 and TRBJ2-7; 11 bases agree with TRBD2. The V and J ends lost 2 bases and 7 bases, in that order; junction bases with no gene match: 8. This CDR3 region has 15 residues. Germline-derived CDR1 and CDR2 are SGDLS and YYNGEE. CDR3 in DNA: TGTGCCAGCAGCGTCGGGACTAGCGGAGGTCGGGAGCAGTACTTC. Its protein product is CASSVGTSGGREQYF.

This chain links TRBV6-5 with TRBJ1-6; a weak D match, TRBD1 (6 bases). V was trimmed by 0 bases and J by 5 bases, leaving 11 bases between them. CDR1 is MNHEY, CDR2 SVGAGI, per germline. CDR3 length equals 16 residues. The CDR3: CASSYSRTVHNSPLHF. The CDR3, as DNA: TGTGCCAGCAGTTACTCGAGGACAGTCCATAATTCACCCCTCCACTTT.

V is TRBV2 and J is TRBJ1-5; D is unresolved. From germline, CDR1 is SNHLY and CDR2 FYNNEI. V lost 4 bases and J lost 3, with 7 bases in between. CDR3 length: 13 residues. In DNA form, the CDR3 reads TGTGCCAGCAGTGGACGGTTCAATCAGCCCCAGCATTTT. Protein product: CASSGRFNQPQHF.

This clone was recorded once. DNA for the CDR3: TGCGCCAGCAGCCACGGGACAGTAGCAGTTTCTGAAGCTTTCTTT. This sequence encodes CASSHGTVAVSEAFF. V and J are TRBV5-1 and TRBJ1-1, with TRBD1 matching 7 bases. The germline CDR1 and CDR2 sequences are SGHRS and YFSETQ. This CDR3 has 15 residues. The V gene end was trimmed by 4 bases and the J gene end by 6 bases; junction bases not matched to a gene: 12.

This sequence joins TRBV15 and TRBJ2-1, with D unclear. Germline V gene lookup returns CDR1 LNHNV and CDR2 YYDKDF (reference sequence). There are 13 residues in the CDR3. The V gene lost 0 bases and the J gene lost 8 bases, with 8 bases spanning the gap. CDR3: CATSRDPRYEQFF. DNA for the CDR3: TGTGCCACCAGCAGAGATCCCAGATATGAGCAGTTCTTC.

The chain recombines TRBV5-6 with TRBJ1-2; 7 nucleotides line up with TRBD1. Germline V lookup: CDR1 SGHDT, CDR2 YYEEEE. The CDR3 has 16 residues. Trimming removed 3 bases from V and 4 bases from J; junction bases left unmatched: 12. The CDR3 region is CASSSARLTGSYGYTF. CDR3 DNA: TGTGCCAGCAGCTCCGCTAGACTGACAGGGAGCTATGGCTACACCTTC.

The rearrangement joins TRBV6-5 to TRBJ2-7; D is undetermined. This CDR3 comprises 13 residues. Per the germline V gene, CDR1 is MNHEY and CDR2 is SVGAGI. Trimming removed 6 bases from V and 2 bases from J, with 11 bases in between. CDR3: CASRSTATYEQYF. DNA for the CDR3: TGTGCCAGCAGGTCGACGGCAACCTACGAGCAGTACTTC.

This rearrangement joins TRBV7-2 to TRBJ2-2; 12 nucleotides line up with TRBD2. Per germline, CDR1 SGHTA and CDR2 FQGNSA. The CDR3 length is 18 residues. With 4 bases clipped from V and 5 bases from J, the junction kept 11 bases outside the gene matches. This CDR3 reads CASSSPLAGGPRTGELFF. In DNA form, the CDR3 reads TGTGCCAGCAGCTCCCCTCTAGCGGGAGGGCCTCGGACCGGGGAGCTGTTTTTT.

The rearrangement joins TRBV6-1 to TRBJ1-3; a possible D gene is TRBD1 (6 bases). The CDR3 has 16 amino acids. Germline CDR1 reads MNHNS; CDR2 reads SASEGT. V was clipped by 2 bases and J by 4 bases, with 15 bases between them. The CDR3 region is CASSERGTREGNTIYF. The CDR3 region has the DNA TGTGCCAGCAGTGAAAGGGGGACGCGGGAGGGAAACACCATATATTTT.

This clone was detected only a few times. CDR3 protein: CATSRERGYNEQFF. CDR3 coding DNA: TGTGCCACCAGCAGAGAACGAGGGTACAATGAGCAGTTCTTC. The chain links TRBV15 to TRBJ2-1, with a weak D call TRBD2 (5 bases). Germline lookup yields CDR1 LNHNV and CDR2 YYDKDF (reference sequence). This CDR3 comprises 14 residues. The germline V and J ends were trimmed by 0 bases and 4 bases, with 7 bases remaining between them.

In DNA, the CDR3 is TGTGCTGGAAGCTCGGGGACGAATCAGCCCCAGCATTTT. Residues: CAGSSGTNQPQHF. The chain recombines TRBV19 with TRBJ1-5; D may be TRBD1 (5 bases). CDR1 is LNHDA and CDR2 is SQIVND in the germline V gene (reference sequence). This CDR3 has 13 residues.

The chain recombines TRBV9 with TRBJ1-3; D possibly corresponds to TRBD1 (5 bases). This CDR3 region has 16 residues. Germline CDR1 reads SGDLS; CDR2 reads YYNGEE. V was trimmed by 5 bases and J by 0 bases, leaving 15 bases between them. CDR3 DNA sequence: TGTGCCAGCAGTGACTTTGGGACCGCCTCTGGAAACACCATATATTTT. Its protein is CASSDFGTASGNTIYF.

The CDR3 bases are TGTGCCTGGAGGAGGGGACAGAGCAATCAGCCCCAGCATTTT. Its protein product is CAWRRGQSNQPQHF. V is TRBV30 and J is TRBJ1-5; 7 bases match TRBD1. V shed 3 bases and J 1 base; nucleotides not matched to a gene: 3. Germline V CDR1 and CDR2: GTSNPN, SVGIG (reference sequence). This CDR3 has 14 amino acids.

The chain is built from TRBV11-1 and TRBJ2-7; the D is unclear. Trimming shortened V by 3 bases and J by 2 bases, and 11 bases separated the two germline ends. Per germline, CDR1 SGHAT and CDR2 FQDESV (reference sequence). This CDR3 has 14 residues. CDR3 sequence (DNA): TGTGCCAGCAGCTTTCAACACAGCGCCTACGAGCAGTACTTC. This gives the protein CASSFQHSAYEQYF.

CDR3 nucleotide sequence: TGTGCCACCAGTGATCCCGGCGCAACTAATGAAAAACTGTTTTTT. This encodes CATSDPGATNEKLFF. V and J are TRBV24-1 and TRBJ1-4; D gene ambiguous. From germline, CDR1 is KGHDR and CDR2 SFDVKD. The CDR3 totals 15 residues. V lost 3 bases to trimming and J lost 0 bases, with 7 bases between them.

This chain uses TRBV28 with TRBJ1-1; D remains unclear. Trimming took off 8 bases at V and 1 base at J, with 14 bases between the two ends. There are 14 residues in the CDR3. The V gene's germline CDR1 is MDHEN and CDR2 SYDVKM. CDR3 loop: CASSRPLENTEAFF. CDR3 sequence (DNA): TGTGCCAGCTCCCGGCCATTAGAGAACACTGAAGCTTTCTTT.

V usage is TRBV4-2 and J usage is TRBJ2-7; D ambiguous. Between the trimmed V and J ends, which lost 3 bases and 1 base, there was a span of 10 bases. The CDR3 has 14 residues. Germline-derived CDR1 and CDR2 are LGHNA and YNFKEQ. The CDR3 here is CASSHLRISYEQYF. The CDR3 DNA sequence: TGTGCCAGCAGCCATCTACGGATTTCCTACGAGCAGTACTTC.

V usage is TRBV18 and J usage is TRBJ2-3, with 12 bases aligning to TRBD2. V shed 0 bases and J 0 bases; nucleotides not matched to a gene: 13. This CDR3 spans 21 amino acids. Germline CDR1 and CDR2: KGHSH and LQKENI. CDR3 region: CASSPPYRTSGADHSTDTQYF. The DNA for the CDR3 is TGTGCCAGCTCACCACCCTACCGGACTAGCGGGGCTGACCATAGCACAGATACGCAGTATTTT.

This chain joins TRBV11-2 and TRBJ1-6, with TRBD1 as a possible D gene (5 bases). The CDR3 spans 14 residues. The germline gives CDR1 SGHAT, CDR2 FQNNGV. Deletions cut 5 bases from V and 0 bases from J, with 5 bases between. CDR3 nucleotide sequence: TGTGCCAGCAGCCAGGGCTCCTATAATTCACCCCTCCACTTT. Translation: CASSQGSYNSPLHF.